This TCR beta chain was recorded in a study of PD-L1 blockade in urothelial cancer. Looking at the study overall: Patients had been given 0 to 3 earlier chemotherapy regimens. Analysis of the blood was performed 3 weeks (second dose) and 6 weeks after treatment start. T cells numbered a median of 141,255 in the blood samples.

The CDR3 spans 14 residues. Germline V gene lookup returns CDR1 SGHTA and CDR2 FQGNSA. J was trimmed by 2 bases and V by 3 bases; bases with no gene match: 3. Time point here: peripheral blood 6 weeks after treatment start. Locally advanced or metastatic urothelial carcinoma affected all patients. Libraries were prepared by immunoSEQ multiplex PCR; TCRdb keeps only in-frame clonotypes and omits some of them. Found here are tens of thousands of clones, approximately 89% of them singletons; the top ten hold roughly 12%. Sample: PBMCs, taken around atezolizumab (anti-PD-L1) treatment. The sequence was obtained from a woman aged 55-70 years with urothelial cancer. The J gene is TRBJ2-5, the V gene TRBV7-2; 7 bases agree with TRBD1. The CDR3 DNA is TGTGCCAGCAGCTTCAGGGGGAAACAAGAGACCCAGTACTTC. It translates to CASSFRGKQETQYF.